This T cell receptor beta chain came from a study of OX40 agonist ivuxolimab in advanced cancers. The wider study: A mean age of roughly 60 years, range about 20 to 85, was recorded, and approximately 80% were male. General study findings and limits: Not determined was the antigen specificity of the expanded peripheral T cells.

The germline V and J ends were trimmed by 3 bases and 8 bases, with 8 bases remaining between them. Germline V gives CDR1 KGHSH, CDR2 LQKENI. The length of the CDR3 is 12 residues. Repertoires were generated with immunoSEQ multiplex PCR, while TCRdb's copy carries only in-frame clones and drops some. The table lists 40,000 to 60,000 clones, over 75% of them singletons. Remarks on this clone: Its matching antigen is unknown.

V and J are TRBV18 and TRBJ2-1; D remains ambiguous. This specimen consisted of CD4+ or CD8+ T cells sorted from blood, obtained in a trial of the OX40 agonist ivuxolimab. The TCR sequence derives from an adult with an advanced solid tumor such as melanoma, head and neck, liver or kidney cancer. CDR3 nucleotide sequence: TGTGCCAGCTCACCCTTAGTCGATGAGCAGTTCTTC. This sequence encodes CASSPLVDEQFF.